This TCR beta chain originates from a study of T-cell reconstitution after alpha-beta-depleted transplantation in children. The CDR3 covers 19 residues. The trim removed 0 bases at V and 3 bases at J, leaving 9 bases unmatched. Germline loops: CDR1 LGHNA, CDR2 YSLEER. Regarding the study as a whole: Several hundred graft clones that had expanded were reportedly the source of alpha-beta T cells about two months after transplant. T-cell numbers and diversity, one year after transplant, stemmed largely from T cells that were newly produced. There were some patients whose high TCRbeta diversity at day 60 came from surviving recipient T cells and thymic progenitors.

Unique molecular identifiers were incorporated into the prepared TCRbeta library. One entry per CDR3 protein, called by TCRdb with MiXCR from the PCR reads. The table has some 600,000 distinct CDR3 sequences, roughly 13% seen once. There are a few counts of this clonotype. Its antigen is undetermined. This receptor was identified in a male patient younger than 18 who had a stem cell transplant for acute myeloid leukemia, so the T cells may come from the graft donor. Sequencing was performed on PBMCs, mostly from graft donor cells, taken 360 days after TCRalphabeta/CD19-depleted stem cell transplant. The rearrangement uses TRBV4-3 and TRBJ2-1, with 12 nucleotides matching TRBD2. CDR3 sequence: CASSQDGLAGGPHYNEQFF. CDR3 bases: TGCGCCAGCAGCCAAGATGGGCTAGCGGGAGGGCCTCACTACAATGAGCAGTTCTTC.